The 19 T cell receptor beta chains below come from one sample, sequenced in a study of CD8 T cells in ankylosing spondylitis. From the 5' RACE reads, TCRdb called clonotypes with MiXCR, one entry per CDR3 protein. The data show about 320,000 distinct CDR3 sequences, more than 9% seen once. Input material: blood, either unsorted or a sorted T cell fraction (not recorded which). The receptors derive from a female donor with ankylosing spondylitis or in good health (not recorded which).

In this sample, this clonotype turned up many times. V gene TRBV27 combines with J gene TRBJ1-1; D is ambiguous. Between the trimmed V and J ends, which lost 2 bases and 6 bases, there was a span of 16 bases. CDR3 size: 15 residues. Germline lookup yields CDR1 MNHEY and CDR2 SMNVEV (reference sequence). Here the CDR3 DNA reads TGTGCCAGCAGTTTAACCTCCGGGTCAGTCCCTGAAGCTTTCTTT. This translates into CASSLTSGSVPEAFF.

This clonotype was detected ten times or more. The CDR3 nucleotides are TGCGCCAGCAGCTTGAAGGTCGGTGAGACCCAGTACTTC. Its protein is CASSLKVGETQYF. The chain joins TRBV5-1 to TRBJ2-5; no definite D call. Per the germline V gene, CDR1 is SGHRS and CDR2 is YFSETQ. Trimming cost V 1 base and J 5 bases, with 9 bases left between them. The length of the CDR3 is 13 residues.

This clonotype was counted only a few times. The V call is TRBV20-1, the J call TRBJ2-3; 9 bases align to TRBD2. V was pared by 5 bases and J by 2 bases, with 8 bases of the junction left unmatched. This CDR3 has 15 amino acids. Germline V CDR1 and CDR2: DFQATT, SNEGSKA (reference sequence). The CDR3 region is CSASASGTPTDTQYF. CDR3 sequence (DNA): TGCAGTGCTTCTGCTAGCGGGACGCCCACAGATACGCAGTATTTT.

This clonotype was seen ten or more times. The chain recombines TRBV20-1 with TRBJ1-5, with 9 bases identical to TRBD1. This CDR3 is 14 amino acids long. Germline V gene sequence: CDR1 DFQATT, CDR2 SNEGSKA (reference sequence). Trimming cost V 5 bases and J 9 bases; bases outside gene matches: 11. Here the CDR3 DNA reads TGCAGTGCTGGGGGACAGGGAGGCGATTCGCCCCAGCATTTT. This sequence encodes CSAGGQGGDSPQHF.

This clonotype appeared a single time. A much larger clone differs from this one at a single base, so this may be a read error. The chain has TRBV7-7 and TRBJ2-7; the D gene could be TRBD1 or TRBD2 (5 bases each). CDR3 length equals 15 residues. Germline V gene sequence: CDR1 SSHAT, CDR2 FNYEAQ (reference sequence). DNA for the CDR3: TGTGCTAGCAGCTTAAGACCGGGACGGGACTACGAGCAGTACTTC. Protein product: CASSLRPGRDYEQYF.

A few counts support this clonotype. The chain links TRBV7-2 to TRBJ2-3; weak D call: TRBD2 (6 bases). V shed 1 base and J shed 4 bases, with 12 bases lying between them. This CDR3 is 15 amino acids long. Germline CDR1 is SGHTA and CDR2 is FQGNSA. The DNA for the CDR3 is TGTGCCAGCAGCTTAGTTACTAGCTCGGCAGATACGCAGTATTTT. This codes for CASSLVTSSADTQYF.

This clonotype was detected ten times or more. The V gene is TRBV6-6, the J gene TRBJ2-7; TRBD1 matches at 8 bases. Germline CDR1 is MNHNY and CDR2 is SVGAGI (reference sequence). V lost 3 bases, J lost 12 bases, and 10 bases stayed unmatched. The CDR3 is 13 residues long. This CDR3 reads CASSYNGQGGLYF. The CDR3 DNA follows: TGTGCCAGCAGTTATAACGGACAGGGTGGTCTGTACTTC.

This sequence joins TRBV19 and TRBJ1-1; possible D gene TRBD1, 6 bases. V lost 7 bases to trimming and J lost 0 bases, with 21 bases between them. The germline V gene encodes CDR1 LNHDA and CDR2 SQIVND (reference sequence). The CDR3 is 17 residues long. CDR3 sequence (DNA): TGTGCCAGTACTTTCGGGGGCCCGGGCCCCTTGAACACTGAAGCTTTCTTT. Encoded protein: CASTFGGPGPLNTEAFF.

In this sample, this clonotype turned up many times. The chain couples TRBV7-9 to TRBJ1-2; D ambiguous. The germline gives CDR1 SEHNR, CDR2 FQNEAQ (reference sequence). V lost 1 base, J lost 9 bases, and 15 bases lay in between. This CDR3 is built from 14 residues. CDR3 protein: CASSLEWEGRSYTF. In nucleotides, the CDR3 is TGTGCCAGCAGCTTAGAATGGGAGGGTAGGAGCTACACCTTC.

Many counts were recorded for this clonotype. The chain links TRBV20-1 to TRBJ2-1; D may be TRBD1 (6 bases). This CDR3 spans 15 amino acids. CDR1 is DFQATT and CDR2 is SNEGSKA in the germline V gene (reference sequence). Trimming pared 1 base from V and 0 bases from J, leaving 10 bases between. The CDR3, as DNA: TGCAGTGCTAGAGGAACAGGGAGCTCCTACAATGAGCAGTTCTTC. It codes for CSARGTGSSYNEQFF.

In its sample, this clonotype was seen many times. The chain joins TRBV7-9 to TRBJ2-3; no clear D. From germline, CDR1 is SEHNR and CDR2 FQNEAQ (reference sequence). V shed 1 base and J shed 3 bases, with 11 bases lying between them. This CDR3 has 15 amino acids. CDR3 DNA: TGTGCCAGCAGCTTAGTTGCCAAGAGGACAGATACGCAGTATTTT. Translating gives CASSLVAKRTDTQYF.

This clonotype was recorded many times. The V gene is TRBV10-3, the J gene TRBJ2-3; 12 bases agree with TRBD2. V gave up 4 bases and J gave up 2 bases; unmatched junction bases: 4. Germline V gene sequence: CDR1 ENHRY, CDR2 SYGVKD. The length of the CDR3 is 16 residues. This chain's CDR3 is CAISVGTSGFTDTQYF. The CDR3 DNA follows: TGTGCCATCAGTGTAGGGACTAGCGGGTTCACAGATACGCAGTATTTT.

This chain uses TRBV5-1 with TRBJ2-5; D remains unclear. Trimming left V 5 bases short and J 2 bases short, with 13 bases between. The CDR3 is made up of 14 amino acids. CDR1 and CDR2 from the germline V gene are SGHRS and YFSETQ. The CDR3, as DNA: TGCGCCAGCAGTGGCTCTGCGGCGCAAGAGACCCAGTACTTC. It translates to CASSGSAAQETQYF. Variable domain in full (rest from reference TRBV5-1 and TRBJ2-5): KAGVTQTPRYLIKTRGQQVTLSCSPISGHRSVSWYQQTPGQGLQFLFEYFSETQRNKGNFPGRFSGRQFSNSRSEMNVSTLELGDSALYLCASSGSAAQETQYFGPGTRLLVL.

There are many counts of this clonotype. The V and J genes are TRBV5-6 and TRBJ1-4; D ambiguous. Trimming took off 1 base at V and 13 bases at J, with 17 bases between the two ends. Per germline, CDR1 SGHDT and CDR2 YYEEEE. The CDR3 is 14 residues long. The CDR3 here is CASSLTGLPRGLFF. DNA of the CDR3: TGTGCCAGCAGCTTGACCGGGCTTCCCAGAGGACTGTTTTTT. The full variable domain, completed using reference TRBV5-6 and TRBJ1-4, is DAGVTQSPTHLIKTRGQQVTLRCSPKSGHDTVSWYQQALGQGPQFIFQYYEEEERQRGNFPDRFSGHQFPNYSSELNVNALLLGDSALYLCASSLTGLPRGLFFGSGTQLSVL.

This sequence joins TRBV7-3 and TRBJ2-5; D is ambiguous. The germline V gene has CDR1 SGHTA and CDR2 FQGTGA. V was trimmed by 0 bases and J by 1 base, leaving 6 bases between them. This CDR3 is built from 14 residues. The CDR3, as DNA: TGTGCCAGCAGCTTAACGTCCGGCCAAGAGACCCAGTACTTC. It specifies CASSLTSGQETQYF.

This clonotype was recorded at least ten times. The genes are TRBV19 and TRBJ2-1, with 10 bases fitting TRBD2. The ends lost 5 bases at V and 3 bases at J; junction bases unmatched: 4. The V gene's germline CDR1 is LNHDA and CDR2 SQIVND (reference sequence). The CDR3 is made up of 15 amino acids. CDR3 sequence: CASSPTSGFYNEQFF. The CDR3 coding sequence is TGTGCCAGTAGTCCGACTAGCGGGTTCTACAATGAGCAGTTCTTC.

This clonotype was picked up many times. The chain recombines TRBV5-6 with TRBJ1-1; no clear D gene. Germline assignment: CDR1 SGHDT and CDR2 YYEEEE. There are 12 residues in the CDR3. The V gene lost 0 bases and the J gene lost 9 bases, with 9 bases spanning the gap. The CDR3 here is CASSLVEQQAFF. The DNA of the CDR3 is TGTGCCAGCAGCTTGGTTGAACAGCAAGCTTTCTTT.

The rearrangement joins TRBV6-5 to TRBJ1-6; 9 bases are shared with TRBD1. Germline V CDR1 and CDR2: MNHEY, SVGAGI. Trimming removed 4 bases from V and 7 bases from J; junction bases left unmatched: 5. The CDR3 sequence is 15 residues long. This CDR3 is CASSSQGAGNSPLHF. The CDR3 DNA follows: TGTGCCAGCAGTTCACAGGGGGCGGGGAATTCACCCCTCCACTTT.

This clonotype has a count of ten or more. The chain carries TRBV6-1 and TRBJ2-7; 7 bases map to TRBD2. CDR3 length equals 13 residues. J was trimmed by 7 bases and V by 7 bases; bases with no gene match: 10. Germline V gene lookup returns CDR1 MNHNS and CDR2 SASEGT. The CDR3 coding sequence is TGTGCCAGCAAAAACTCGGGAGGCGGGGAGCAGTACTTC. Its translation: CASKNSGGGEQYF.